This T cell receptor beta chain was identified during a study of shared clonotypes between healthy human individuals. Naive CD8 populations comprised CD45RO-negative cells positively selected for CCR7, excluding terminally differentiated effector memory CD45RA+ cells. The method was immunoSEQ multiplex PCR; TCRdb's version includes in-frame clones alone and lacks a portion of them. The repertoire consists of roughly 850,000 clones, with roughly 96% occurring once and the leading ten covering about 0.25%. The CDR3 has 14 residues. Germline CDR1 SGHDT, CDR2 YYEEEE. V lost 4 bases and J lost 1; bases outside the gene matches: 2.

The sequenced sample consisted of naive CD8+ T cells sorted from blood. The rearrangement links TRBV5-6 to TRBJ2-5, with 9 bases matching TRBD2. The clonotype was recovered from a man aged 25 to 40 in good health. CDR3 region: CASSVGLAQETQYF. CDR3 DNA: TGTGCCAGCAGCGTGGGACTAGCCCAAGAGACCCAGTACTTC.